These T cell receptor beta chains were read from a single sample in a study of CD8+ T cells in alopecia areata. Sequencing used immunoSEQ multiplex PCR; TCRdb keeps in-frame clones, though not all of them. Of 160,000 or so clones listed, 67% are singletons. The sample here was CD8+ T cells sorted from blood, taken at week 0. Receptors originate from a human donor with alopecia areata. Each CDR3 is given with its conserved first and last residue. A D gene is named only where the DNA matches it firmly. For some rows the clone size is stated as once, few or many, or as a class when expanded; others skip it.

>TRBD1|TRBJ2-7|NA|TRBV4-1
CASSQDRQGAYEQYF
TGCGCCAGCAGCCAAGACCGACAGGGGGCCTACGAGCAGTACTTC
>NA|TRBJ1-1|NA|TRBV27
CASRQGPEAFF
TGTGCCAGCAGACAGGGCCCTGAAGCTTTCTTT
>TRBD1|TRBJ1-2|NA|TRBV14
CASSPSTGAGYGYTF
TGTGCCAGCAGCCCTTCGACAGGGGCGGGTTATGGCTACACCTTC
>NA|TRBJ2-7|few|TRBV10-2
CASSGPREQYF
TGCGCCAGCAGCGGACCAAGGGAGCAGTACTTC
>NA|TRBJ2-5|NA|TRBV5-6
CASSLEGSPRPQYF
TGTGCCAGCAGCTTGGAAGGTAGCCCGAGGCCCCAGTACTTC
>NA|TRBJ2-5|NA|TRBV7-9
CASSLGEETQYF
TGTGCCAGCAGCTTGGGCGAAGAGACCCAGTACTTC
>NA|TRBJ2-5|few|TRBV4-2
CASSQEGANQETQYF
TGTGCCAGCAGCCAAGAAGGAGCTAACCAAGAGACCCAGTACTTC
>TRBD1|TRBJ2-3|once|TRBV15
CATSKGQEYPTDTQYF
TGTGCCACCAGCAAGGGACAGGAATACCCCACAGATACGCAGTATTTT
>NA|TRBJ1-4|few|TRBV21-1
CASRSDLQGATNEKLFF
TGTGCCAGCAGGTCCGATTTGCAGGGGGCTACTAATGAAAAACTGTTTTTT
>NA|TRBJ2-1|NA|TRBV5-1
CASSLGSYNEQFF
TGCGCCAGCAGCCTTGGGAGTTACAATGAGCAGTTCTTC
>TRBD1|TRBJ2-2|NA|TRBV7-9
CASSTGQYYTGELFF
TGTGCCAGCAGCACGGGACAGTATTACACCGGGGAGCTGTTTTTT
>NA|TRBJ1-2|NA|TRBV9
CASSTDGGANYGYTF
TGTGCCAGCAGCACAGACGGGGGGGCTAACTATGGCTACACCTTC
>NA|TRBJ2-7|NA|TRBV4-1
CASSQGFGPAYEQYF
TGCGCCAGCAGCCAAGGGTTCGGTCCCGCCTACGAGCAGTACTTC
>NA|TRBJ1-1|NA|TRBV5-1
CASRTETEAFF
TGCGCCAGCAGGACAGAGACTGAAGCTTTCTTT
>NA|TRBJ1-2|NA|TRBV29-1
CSARYREGNYGYTF
TGCAGCGCTCGGTATCGGGAGGGGAACTATGGCTACACCTTC
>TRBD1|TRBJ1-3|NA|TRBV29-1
CSVSGTGRGFGNTIYF
TGCAGCGTATCCGGGACAGGCAGAGGGTTTGGAAACACCATATATTTT
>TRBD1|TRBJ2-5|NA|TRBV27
CASSPRSRGQETQYF
TGTGCCAGCAGTCCCCGTAGCAGGGGGCAGGAGACCCAGTACTTC
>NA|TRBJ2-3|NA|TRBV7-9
CASSPSSTGTDTQYF
TGTGCCAGCAGCCCTAGCTCCACAGGCACAGATACGCAGTATTTT
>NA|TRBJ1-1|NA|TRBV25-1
CASAGTADGTEAFF
TGTGCCAGCGCCGGGACGGCGGACGGCACTGAAGCTTTCTTT
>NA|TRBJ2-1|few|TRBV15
CATSTWALDPTIYNEQFF
TGTGCCACCAGTACGTGGGCTCTAGACCCGACCATCTACAATGAGCAGTTCTTC
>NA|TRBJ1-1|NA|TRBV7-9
CASTGGTEAFF
TGTGCCAGCACCGGAGGCACTGAAGCTTTCTTT
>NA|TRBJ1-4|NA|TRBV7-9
CASTRSLANEKLFF
TGTGCCAGCACAAGGTCCCTGGCTAATGAAAAACTGTTTTTT
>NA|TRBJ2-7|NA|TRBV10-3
CAIRGGREGEQYF
TGTGCCATCAGGGGCGGCAGGGAAGGCGAGCAGTACTTC
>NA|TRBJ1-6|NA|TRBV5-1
CASSLGVGSSYNSPLHF
TGCGCCAGCAGCTTGGGCGTCGGGAGCTCCTATAATTCACCCCTCCACTTT
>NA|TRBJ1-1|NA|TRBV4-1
CASSPPTGLNTEAFF
TGCGCCAGCAGCCCACCGACAGGCCTGAACACTGAAGCTTTCTTT
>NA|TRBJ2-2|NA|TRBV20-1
CSATVTGELFF
TGCAGTGCTACCGTAACCGGGGAGCTGTTTTTT
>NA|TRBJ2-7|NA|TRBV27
CASNAGARAEQYF
TGTGCCAGCAACGCAGGGGCGCGTGCCGAGCAGTACTTC
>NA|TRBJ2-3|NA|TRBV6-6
CASWSPTDTQYF
TGTGCCAGCTGGAGCCCCACAGATACGCAGTATTTT
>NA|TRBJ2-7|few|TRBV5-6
CASSPGPASAYEQYF
TGTGCCAGCAGCCCCGGGCCCGCATCGGCCTACGAGCAGTACTTC
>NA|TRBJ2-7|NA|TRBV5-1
CASSLGARGSYEQYF
TGCGCCAGCAGCTTGGGAGCAAGGGGGTCCTACGAGCAGTACTTC
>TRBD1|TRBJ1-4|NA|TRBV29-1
CSVEGETGVGEKLFF
TGCAGCGTTGAAGGGGAGACAGGGGTTGGAGAAAAACTGTTTTTT
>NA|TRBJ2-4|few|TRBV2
CASSELGELAKNIQYF
TGTGCCAGCAGTGAACTGGGCGAACTAGCCAAAAACATTCAGTACTTC
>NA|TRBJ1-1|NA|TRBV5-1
CASSWAIGKEAFF
TGCGCCAGCAGCTGGGCCATCGGAAAGGAAGCTTTCTTT
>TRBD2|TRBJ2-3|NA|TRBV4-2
CASSPGPTSGGIVDTQYF
TGTGCCAGCAGCCCGGGACCGACTAGCGGGGGGATCGTCGATACGCAGTATTTT
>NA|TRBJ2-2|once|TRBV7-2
CASRRHTNTGELFF
TGTGCCAGCAGGCGGCATACGAACACCGGGGAGCTGTTTTTT
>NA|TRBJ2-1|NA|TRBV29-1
CSVELAGHNEQFF
TGCAGCGTTGAATTGGCCGGGCACAATGAGCAGTTCTTC
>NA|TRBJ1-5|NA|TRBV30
CAWSVRGESNQPQHF
TGTGCCTGGAGTGTAAGGGGGGAGAGCAATCAGCCCCAGCATTTT
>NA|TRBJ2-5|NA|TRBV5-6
CASSSQDSRYF
TGTGCCAGCAGCTCCCAGGACAGCCGCTACTTC
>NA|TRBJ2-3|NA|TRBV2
CASSEDSPDTQYF
TGTGCCAGCAGTGAAGACTCTCCAGATACGCAGTATTTT
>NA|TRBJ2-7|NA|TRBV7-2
CASSFPSYEQYF
TGTGCCAGCAGCTTTCCCAGCTACGAGCAGTACTTC
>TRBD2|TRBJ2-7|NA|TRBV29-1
CSVRGGGGEQYF
TGCAGCGTAAGAGGCGGGGGAGGGGAGCAGTACTTC
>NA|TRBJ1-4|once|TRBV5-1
CASRYGGKLFF
TGCGCCAGCAGATACGGCGGAAAACTGTTTTTT
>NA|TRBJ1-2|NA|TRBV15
CATSPDSQGLGYTF
TGTGCCACCAGTCCCGATTCCCAGGGTTTGGGCTACACCTTC
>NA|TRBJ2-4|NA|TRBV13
CACSSGPHIQYF
TGTGCCTGCAGCTCCGGACCCCACATTCAGTACTTC
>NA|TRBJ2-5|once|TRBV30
CAWGTYQETQYF
TGTGCCTGGGGGACTTATCAAGAGACCCAGTACTTC
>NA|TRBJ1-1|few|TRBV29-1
CSVQDNEAFF
TGCAGCGTTCAGGACAATGAAGCTTTCTTT
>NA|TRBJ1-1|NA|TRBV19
CASSDVWDTEAFF
TGTGCCAGTAGTGACGTTTGGGACACTGAAGCTTTCTTT
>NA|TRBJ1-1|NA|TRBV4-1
CASSQARRGTEAFF
TGCGCCAGCAGCCAGGCTAGGAGGGGGACTGAAGCTTTCTTT
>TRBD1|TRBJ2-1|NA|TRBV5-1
CASSLAPRDRDNEQFF
TGCGCCAGCAGCTTGGCTCCCCGGGACAGGGACAATGAGCAGTTCTTC
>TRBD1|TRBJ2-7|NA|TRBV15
CATSGQGYEQYF
TGTGCCACCTCCGGACAGGGCTACGAGCAGTACTTC
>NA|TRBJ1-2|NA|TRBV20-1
CSVPARIGYTF
TGCAGTGTTCCCGCCAGGATAGGCTACACCTTC
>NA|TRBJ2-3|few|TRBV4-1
CASSQDGGDTQYF
TGCGCCAGCAGCCAAGATGGGGGGGATACGCAGTATTTT
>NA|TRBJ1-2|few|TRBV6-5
CASSFDRRGYTF
TGTGCCAGCAGCTTTGACAGGAGAGGCTACACCTTC
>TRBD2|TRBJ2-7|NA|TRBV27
CASSRGVRLYEQYF
TGTGCCAGCAGTCGGGGGGTTCGACTCTACGAGCAGTACTTC
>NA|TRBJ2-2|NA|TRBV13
CASSSVLTGELFF
TGTGCCAGCAGCTCCGTTCTTACCGGGGAGCTGTTTTTT
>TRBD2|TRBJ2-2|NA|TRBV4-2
CASSQELGGANTGELFF
TGTGCCAGCAGCCAAGAATTGGGGGGGGCGAACACCGGGGAGCTGTTTTTT
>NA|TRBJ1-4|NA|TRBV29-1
CSVEDEGGINEKLFF
TGCAGCGTTGAAGACGAAGGGGGTATTAATGAAAAACTGTTTTTT